These 28 T cell receptor beta chains originate from one sample sequenced in a study of regulatory T cells in long-lasting Graves disease listed by TCRdb under 2021. The label giving this sample's time point can be read as: newly diagnosed GD, antithyroid drugs for less than 3 months. For both TCR sequencing and RNA sequencing, RNA was extracted from PBMCs using TRIzol. Library preparation used multiplex PCR. Instrument used: Illumina HiSeq 4000. iRepertoire HTBI primers and Arm-PCR amplification of CDR3 regions were used to construct TCR beta libraries. The public reads were run again by TCRdb, first through fastp at Q25 and then through MiXCR, and only productive beta chains were kept. Rows with a matching CDR3 protein are joined into one entry that keeps the most common DNA and genes. The sample records 410,000 or so distinct CDR3 sequences, more than 12% of which are singletons. The biggest ten clones account for 15% to 20% of the sample.

The same sample was also studied in work on T cells in Graves' hyperthyroidism and ophthalmopathy.

The material sequenced was peripheral blood mononuclear cells (PBMCs), taken at new diagnosis, from a patient treated with antithyroid drugs. The receptors come from a young woman with Graves disease. Donor details come from another sample of the same person, matched by shared clones.

This clonotype was seen many times. The chain employs TRBV7-3 and TRBJ1-1; D is possibly TRBD1 (5 bases). V shed 5 bases and J shed 3 bases, with 13 bases lying between them. This CDR3 is built from 14 residues. The germline CDR1 and CDR2 sequences are SGHTA and FQGTGA. CDR3: CASSAGTHDTEAFF. As DNA, the CDR3 is TGTGCCAGCAGCGCCGGGACGCATGACACTGAAGCTTTCTTT. Full variable domain (missing parts from reference TRBV7-3 and TRBJ1-1): GAGVSQTPSNKVTEKGKYVELRCDPISGHTALYWYRQSLGQGPEFLIYFQGTGAADDSGLPNDRFFAVRPEGSVSTLKIQRTERGDSAVYLCASSAGTHDTEAFFGQGTRLTVV.

This clonotype has a count of ten or more. The chain joins TRBV5-1 to TRBJ1-1; D is unresolved. The ends were cut back, 4 bases at V and 4 bases at J, with 8 bases in the middle. This CDR3 is 12 amino acids long. Germline V lookup: CDR1 SGHRS, CDR2 YFSETQ. CDR3 sequence: CASSVIPTEAFF. CDR3 DNA: TGCGCCAGCAGCGTTATCCCCACTGAAGCTTTCTTT. The full variable domain, in which reference TRBV5-1 and TRBJ1-1 provide the parts outside the CDR3, is KAGVTQTPRYLIKTRGQQVTLSCSPISGHRSVSWYQQTPGQGLQFLFEYFSETQRNKGNFPGRFSGRQFSNSRSEMNVSTLELGDSALYLCASSVIPTEAFFGQGTRLTVV.

This clonotype was recorded many times. The chain employs TRBV7-6 and TRBJ1-1; the match to TRBD1 covers 9 bases. Germline assignment: CDR1 SGHVS and CDR2 FNYEAQ. With 4 bases clipped from V and 8 bases from J, the junction kept 2 bases outside the gene matches. The CDR3 extends over 12 amino acids. The CDR3 reads CASSSGQGEAFF. CDR3 nucleotides: TGTGCCAGCAGCTCTGGACAGGGGGAAGCTTTCTTT.

This clonotype was observed many times. V and J are TRBV2 and TRBJ2-5; D might be TRBD1 (6 bases). The V gene lost 5 bases and the J gene lost 1 base, with 11 bases spanning the gap. This CDR3 contains 14 residues. Germline values: CDR1 SNHLY, CDR2 FYNNEI. The CDR3 coding sequence is TGTGCCAGCAGTCTACTGGACAGCCAAGAGACCCAGTACTTC. Translated, it gives CASSLLDSQETQYF.

This clonotype has a handful of counts. This chain connects TRBV20-1 to TRBJ2-2; 7 bases match TRBD2. Trimming took 5 bases from V and 7 from J; bases not matched to a gene: 10. This CDR3 has 14 residues. Per the germline V gene, CDR1 is DFQATT and CDR2 is SNEGSKA (reference sequence). The CDR3 coding sequence is TGCAGTGCTCTCCTAGCGGTGAGGGGCGGGGAGCTGTTTTTT. Translating gives CSALLAVRGGELFF.

The chain is built from TRBV5-5 and TRBJ2-1; maybe TRBD1 (5 bases). With the DNA end fitting TRBJ2-5 better, the J assignment may be wrong. The CDR3 is 17 amino acids. Looked up from germline, CDR1 is SGHKS and CDR2 is YYEKEE (reference sequence). In DNA, the CDR3 is TGTGCCAGCAGCTTGGAGCGCTGGGCAGGGCCCGTGGAGACCCAGTACTTC. This codes for CASSLERWAGPVETQYF.

This clonotype showed up many times. The chain employs TRBV2 and TRBJ1-5, with 10 bases lining up with TRBD1. The CDR3 has 14 amino acids. Trimming removed 6 bases from V and 6 bases from J; junction bases left unmatched: 5. CDR1 and CDR2 from the germline V gene are SNHLY and FYNNEI. The CDR3 here is CASRPDRGPQPQHF. The DNA for the CDR3 is TGTGCCAGCAGACCCGACAGGGGGCCTCAGCCCCAGCATTTT.

This clonotype has at least ten counts. The chain recombines TRBV11-2 with TRBJ2-3; the match to TRBD1 covers 7 bases. The CDR3 consists of 16 residues. Germline CDR1 SGHAT, CDR2 FQNNGV. V gave up 7 bases and J gave up 2 bases; unmatched junction bases: 12. The CDR3 bases are TGTGCCAGCACGCGCGTCGGACAGGAAAACACAGATACGCAGTATTTT. Protein product: CASTRVGQENTDTQYF.

This clonotype was observed at least ten times. The chain employs TRBV30 and TRBJ1-5, with D perhaps matching TRBD1 (5 bases). V was trimmed by 2 bases and J by 3 bases, leaving 8 bases between them. The length of the CDR3 is 13 residues. The V gene's germline CDR1 is GTSNPN and CDR2 SVGIG (reference sequence). The CDR3 sequence is CAWSTDINQPQHF. Written as DNA, the CDR3 is TGTGCCTGGAGTACGGACATCAATCAGCCCCAGCATTTT.

Concerning this clonotype itself: A much larger clone lies one base from this, so it may be a read error. This chain links TRBV24-1 with TRBJ1-3; a weak D match, TRBD1 (5 bases). The CDR3 is made up of 15 amino acids. V was cut by 5 bases and J by 1 base, with 11 bases left in between. Germline V gene sequence: CDR1 KGHDR, CDR2 SFDVKD. CDR3 DNA: TGTGCCACCAGTGGTTCCAGGGCTTCTGGAAACACCATATATTTT. Its protein product is CATSGSRASGNTIYF.

The J gene is TRBJ1-2, the V gene TRBV5-4, with D hard to call. This CDR3 comprises 13 residues. The V end lost 4 bases, the J end lost 4 bases, and 11 bases lay between the germline ends. Germline values: CDR1 SGHNT, CDR2 YYREEE (reference sequence). The DNA for the CDR3 is TGTGCCAGCAGCCAACAGTCAGCCTATGGCTACACCTTC. Its protein is CASSQQSAYGYTF.

There are many counts of this clonotype. The chain has TRBV20-1 and TRBJ1-5; D unclear. Trimming removed 6 bases from V and 2 bases from J, with 14 bases in between. In germline, CDR1 is DFQATT, CDR2 SNEGSKA (reference sequence). This CDR3 has 14 residues. DNA of the CDR3: TGCAGTGCCCCCGTGAGTGGGGGCAATCAGCCCCAGCATTTT. This sequence encodes CSAPVSGGNQPQHF.

The CDR3 here is CSARDTGYNEQFF. For the CDR3, the DNA is TGCAGTGCTAGAGATACCGGTTACAATGAGCAGTTCTTC. The rearrangement links TRBV20-1 to TRBJ2-1, with no clear D. The CDR3 runs 13 residues. CDR1 and CDR2 (germline): DFQATT, SNEGSKA (reference sequence). The V end was cut by 0 bases, the J end by 4 bases, with 7 bases between.

This clonotype was observed a few times. V usage is TRBV20-1 and J usage is TRBJ1-3; D is unresolved. Trimming left V 0 bases short and J 0 bases short, with 9 bases between. This CDR3 has 15 residues. Germline CDR1 DFQATT, CDR2 SNEGSKA (reference sequence). The CDR3 reads CSARDPQNSGNTIYF. In DNA form, the CDR3 reads TGCAGTGCTAGAGATCCCCAGAACTCTGGAAACACCATATATTTT.

The table lists this clonotype with many counts. The chain employs TRBV12-5 and TRBJ2-1; no reliable D call. CDR1 LGHNT and CDR2 FRNRAP come from the germline V gene. The CDR3 has 13 amino acids. Between the trimmed V and J ends, which lost 2 bases and 8 bases, there was a span of 10 bases. This chain's CDR3 is CASGLPPLHEQFF. Here the CDR3 DNA reads TGTGCTAGTGGTTTGCCCCCTCTCCATGAGCAGTTCTTC.

About this clonotype itself: This sequence may be a read error, since a much larger clone differs from it by one base. The J gene is TRBJ2-7, the V gene TRBV6-2 or TRBV6-3, with 10 bases identical to TRBD1. The CDR3 spans 15 residues. The junction had 7 bases not matched to a gene; V was cut back by 5 bases and J by 3 bases. Germline CDR1 reads MNHEY; CDR2 reads SVGEGT. The CDR3 DNA reads as TGTGCCAGCAGTGAGGCGGGACAGGGGAACTACGAGCAGTACTTC. It encodes CASSEAGQGNYEQYF.

This clonotype has a handful of counts. The chain links TRBV7-9 to TRBJ1-5, with 8 positions matching TRBD1. V gave up 5 bases and J gave up 5 bases; unmatched junction bases: 5. Germline V gene lookup returns CDR1 SEHNR and CDR2 FQNEAQ (reference sequence). CDR3 length: 14 residues. The CDR3 DNA sequence: TGTGCCAGCAGCGCCGGGACAGGAGATCAGCCCCAGCATTTT. As protein: CASSAGTGDQPQHF. Full variable domain (outside the CDR3, taken from reference TRBV7-9 and TRBJ1-5): DTGVSQNPRHKITKRGQNVTFRCDPISEHNRLYWYRQTLGQGPEFLTYFQNEAQLEKSRLLSDRFSAERPKGSFSTLEIQRTEQGDSAMYLCASSAGTGDQPQHFGDGTRLSIL.

In this sample, this clonotype turned up many times. In nucleotides, the CDR3 is TGTGCCTGGAGTGTACAGGGGCAGCGCGGTGGCTACACCTTC. Amino acids: CAWSVQGQRGGYTF. The chain joins TRBV30 to TRBJ1-2; 7 bases map to TRBD1. The J segment lost 7 bases and the V segment lost 0 bases, leaving 8 bases of the junction unmatched. The CDR3 consists of 14 residues. Germline CDR1 GTSNPN, CDR2 SVGIG (reference sequence).

This clonotype was found many times. The V gene is TRBV27, the J gene TRBJ2-7, with TRBD2 matching 14 bases. Germline lookup yields CDR1 MNHEY and CDR2 SMNVEV (reference sequence). The CDR3 extends over 20 amino acids. Trimming at V came to 2 bases and at J to 1 base, leaving 13 bases not matched to a gene. In DNA, the CDR3 is TGTGCCAGCAGTTTAACTCTGCCGACTAGCGGGAGGGCCTTATCCTACGAGCAGTACTTC. Its protein product is CASSLTLPTSGRALSYEQYF.

Notes on this clonotype: The junction differs from germline at one of its ends, possibly a read error. This chain connects TRBV13 to TRBJ2-5; D is uncertain. Germline CDR1 and CDR2: PRHDT and FYEKMQ (reference sequence). The CDR3 has 13 residues. The CDR3 loop reads CAGSSSDGETQYF. CDR3 in DNA: TGTGCCGGCAGTTCCTCTGACGGAGAGACCCAGTACTTC.

In this sample, this clonotype turned up many times. The gene calls are TRBV6-1 and TRBJ1-2; D unclear. CDR1 and CDR2 from the germline V gene are MNHNS and SASEGT. The ends were cut back, 11 bases at V and 4 bases at J, with 11 bases in the middle. The CDR3 sequence is 11 residues long. CDR3 in amino acids: CALLGSYGYTF. CDR3 nucleotide sequence: TGTGCCCTTCTGGGGAGCTATGGCTACACCTTC.

This clonotype was observed a few times. The chain couples TRBV12-3 or TRBV12-4 to TRBJ2-7; a possible D gene is TRBD1 (6 bases). Between the trimmed V and J ends, which lost 7 bases and 3 bases, there was a span of 16 bases. The CDR3 has 14 residues. The CDR3 bases are TGTGCCAGCAAACCCGGGACAAATTACTACGAGCAGTACTTC. Residues: CASKPGTNYYEQYF.

The chain combines TRBV6-5 with TRBJ1-2; possible D gene TRBD1, 5 bases. The CDR3 has 14 amino acids. CDR1 is MNHEY, CDR2 SVGAGI, per germline. V lost 0 bases and J 7 bases, leaving 12 bases between the germline ends. Here the CDR3 reads CASSYSPQGGGYTF. Written as DNA, the CDR3 is TGTGCCAGCAGTTACTCGCCTCAGGGTGGTGGCTACACCTTC.

In this sample, this clonotype turned up many times. The J gene is TRBJ2-7, the V gene TRBV28; 11 bases agree with TRBD1. The CDR3 loop spans 21 amino acids. Germline CDR1 MDHEN, CDR2 SYDVKM. V lost 2 bases to trimming and J lost 0 bases; unmatched junction nucleotides: 18. The CDR3 DNA is TGTGCCAGCAGTTTACCCCTATTCGGACAGGGGGCGCCCCGTAGCTCCTACGAGCAGTACTTC. Encoded protein: CASSLPLFGQGAPRSSYEQYF.

The table lists this clonotype with a few counts. CDR3 DNA sequence: TGTGCCAGTATGCAGGGGACAGCGAACAATGAGCAGTTCTTC. It specifies CASMQGTANNEQFF. The rearrangement joins TRBV19 to TRBJ2-1, with 7 bases fitting TRBD1. Trimming at V came to 7 bases and at J to 5 bases, leaving 8 bases not matched to a gene. The CDR3 has 14 residues. The germline gives CDR1 LNHDA, CDR2 SQIVND (reference sequence). Variable domain in full (rest from reference TRBV19 and TRBJ2-1): DGGITQSPKYLFRKEGQNVTLSCEQNLNHDAMYWYRQDPGQGLRLIYYSQIVNDFQKGDIAEGYSVSREKKESFPLTVTSAQKNPTAFYLCASMQGTANNEQFFGPGTRLTVL.

CDR3 nucleotide sequence: TGTGCCAGCAGCCTCTCGGTGGTTGATGCTGAGCAGTACTTC. It yields the protein CASSLSVVDAEQYF. The V call is TRBV7-9, the J call TRBJ2-7; D call uncertain. V was clipped by 5 bases and J by 7 bases, with 18 bases between them. Germline V lookup: CDR1 SEHNR, CDR2 FQNEAQ (reference sequence). The CDR3 extends over 14 amino acids.

This sequence joins TRBV12-3 or TRBV12-4 and TRBJ1-3; D uncertain. There are 14 residues in the CDR3. Deletions cut 6 bases from V and 2 bases from J, with 11 bases between. The DNA of the CDR3 is TGTGCCAGCAGCTTAATGGAAGCTGGAAACACCATATATTTT. Amino acids: CASSLMEAGNTIYF.

This clonotype was recorded at least ten times. V is TRBV7-9 and J is TRBJ2-7; TRBD1 agrees at 7 bases. The CDR3 is made up of 12 amino acids. V was pared by 6 bases and J by 10 bases, with 9 bases of the junction left unmatched. Looked up from germline, CDR1 is SEHNR and CDR2 is FQNEAQ (reference sequence). The CDR3 bases are TGTGCCAGCAGGCGGACAGGCGAGGAACAGTACTTC. Residues: CASRRTGEEQYF.